Each of the 17 T cell receptor beta chains below was sequenced from the same sample in a study of identical twins. TCRdb ran MiXCR on the 5' RACE reads and lists one entry per CDR3 protein. The sample holds more than 1.5 million distinct CDR3 sequences; around 29% are singletons and the top ten take about 0.27%. The sequenced sample was cord blood. Every receptor here comes from a newborn girl in good health.

The CDR3 DNA sequence: TGCAGCGTTGAAAGGGTACAAAACACTGAAGCTTTCTTT. This gives the protein CSVERVQNTEAFF. The gene calls are TRBV29-1 and TRBJ1-1; D ambiguous. In germline, CDR1 is SQVTM, CDR2 ANQGSEA. This CDR3 comprises 13 residues. V was clipped by 2 bases and J by 2 bases, with 9 bases between them. The full variable domain, completed using reference TRBV29-1 and TRBJ1-1, is SAVISQKPSRDICQRGTSLTIQCQVDSQVTMMFWYRQQPGQSLTLIATANQGSEATYESGFVIDKFPISRPNLTFSTLTVSNMSPEDSSIYLCSVERVQNTEAFFGQGTRLTVV.

The genes are TRBV20-1 and TRBJ1-5; TRBD1 agrees at 9 bases. V shed 6 bases, J shed 3 bases, and the junction held 6 bases outside the gene matches. This CDR3 is built from 14 residues. CDR1 is DFQATT, CDR2 SNEGSKA, per germline (reference sequence). CDR3 in DNA: TGCAGTGCCAGGACAGGGGTGGCCAATCAGCCCCAGCATTTT. This translates into CSARTGVANQPQHF.

V is TRBV20-1 and J is TRBJ2-1, with TRBD2 identical over 12 bases. This CDR3 has 15 amino acids. V was pared by 2 bases and J by 9 bases, with 8 bases of the junction left unmatched. Germline CDR1 and CDR2: DFQATT and SNEGSKA (reference sequence). CDR3 protein: CSARNPSGLAGEQFF. The CDR3 coding sequence is TGCAGTGCTAGAAATCCCTCGGGACTAGCGGGTGAGCAGTTCTTC.

This clonotype came up a few times. The chain carries TRBV5-1 and TRBJ2-3, with D unresolved. Trimming removed 0 bases from V and 6 bases from J, with 11 bases in between. This CDR3 comprises 14 residues. The germline CDR1 and CDR2 sequences are SGHRS and YFSETQ. As DNA, the CDR3 is TGCGCCAGCAGCTTGGGGATCCTGCAGGATACGCAGTATTTT. It yields the protein CASSLGILQDTQYF.

The table lists this clonotype with many counts. The chain carries TRBV5-1 and TRBJ2-1; D gene uncertain. The CDR3 loop spans 15 amino acids. Germline CDR1 SGHRS, CDR2 YFSETQ. With 4 bases removed from V and 0 bases from J, the gap between germline ends came to 11 bases. CDR3 sequence (DNA): TGCGCCAGCAGCCCCGGCCCGTTCTCCTACAATGAGCAGTTCTTC. Its translation is CASSPGPFSYNEQFF.

This clonotype has a handful of counts. This chain joins TRBV27 and TRBJ2-5, with TRBD2 as a possible D gene (6 bases). The J call may be incorrect, as the DNA end agrees better with TRBJ2-7. The germline CDR1 and CDR2 sequences are MNHEY and SMNVEV (reference sequence). The CDR3 loop spans 13 amino acids. The CDR3 DNA reads as TGTGCCAGCAGTTGGGGGAGGAAATACGAGCAGTACTTC. This translates into CASSWGRKYEQYF.

This chain uses TRBV7-9 with TRBJ2-5, with D possibly called TRBD1 or TRBD2 (5 bases each). The CDR3 has 15 residues. V was pared by 2 bases and J by 1 base, with 11 bases between. Per germline, CDR1 SEHNR and CDR2 FQNEAQ (reference sequence). CDR3 amino acids: CASSLNPGPQETQYF. The CDR3 DNA reads as TGTGCCAGCAGCTTAAATCCGGGACCCCAAGAGACCCAGTACTTC.

CDR3 amino acids: CSASLSWDTDSNQPQHF. In DNA form, the CDR3 reads TGCAGTGCGAGCCTGTCTTGGGACACTGATAGCAATCAGCCCCAGCATTTT. The chain couples TRBV20-1 to TRBJ1-5; D is perhaps TRBD1 (6 bases). The CDR3 loop spans 17 amino acids. The germline V and J ends were trimmed by 6 bases and 0 bases, with 21 bases remaining between them. Germline V gene lookup returns CDR1 DFQATT and CDR2 SNEGSKA (reference sequence).

V is TRBV20-1 and J is TRBJ2-7; 9 positions match TRBD2. The CDR3 runs 15 residues. V was clipped by 4 bases and J by 7 bases; unmatched bases: 14. Germline V gene sequence: CDR1 DFQATT, CDR2 SNEGSKA (reference sequence). The CDR3 spells CSATRGASGVGEQYF. The CDR3 nucleotides are TGCAGTGCTACTAGAGGGGCTAGCGGGGTGGGTGAGCAGTACTTC.

J is TRBJ2-7 and V is TRBV10-3, with 8 nucleotides matching TRBD2. The V gene's germline CDR1 is ENHRY and CDR2 SYGVKD. The CDR3 contains 16 residues. With V trimmed by 3 bases and J by 1 base, 8 bases remained unmatched. The CDR3 region is CAISDSGGADSYEQYF. The CDR3 DNA reads TGTGCCATCAGTGATTCCGGGGGGGCCGATTCCTACGAGCAGTACTTC.

This sequence joins TRBV6-6 and TRBJ2-3, with D possibly being TRBD1 or TRBD2 (5 bases each). The CDR3 consists of 15 residues. Germline values: CDR1 MNHNY, CDR2 SVGAGI (reference sequence). Between the trimmed V and J ends, which lost 10 bases and 5 bases, there was a span of 22 bases. The CDR3 loop reads CATRSGASRIDTQYF. The CDR3 DNA sequence: TGTGCCACCCGAAGTGGGGCTAGCAGGATAGATACGCAGTATTTT.

This rearrangement joins TRBV20-1 to TRBJ2-1; no reliable D call. CDR3 length equals 14 residues. Deletions cut 5 bases from V and 1 base from J, with 12 bases between. The germline V gene encodes CDR1 DFQATT and CDR2 SNEGSKA (reference sequence). The CDR3: CSAPRTSSYNEQFF. DNA of the CDR3: TGCAGTGCTCCCAGGACGTCATCCTACAATGAGCAGTTCTTC.

This clonotype turned up a few times. This chain connects TRBV20-1 to TRBJ2-7, with D possibly TRBD2 on 5 matching bases. Deletions cut 3 bases from V and 7 bases from J, with 13 bases between. The CDR3 is made up of 12 amino acids. Germline-derived CDR1 and CDR2 are DFQATT and SNEGSKA (reference sequence). The CDR3 here is CSASGIGNEQYF. The DNA for the CDR3 is TGCAGTGCTAGCGGGATAGGGAATGAGCAGTACTTC.

This rearrangement joins TRBV20-1 to TRBJ2-3; 11 bases fit TRBD2. The CDR3 sequence is 15 residues long. J was trimmed by 5 bases and V by 1 base; bases with no gene match: 5. Germline-derived CDR1 and CDR2 are DFQATT and SNEGSKA (reference sequence). The CDR3 DNA reads as TGCAGTGCTAGAGGGGGACTAGCGGATCTAGATACGCAGTATTTT. Translated, it gives CSARGGLADLDTQYF.

The chain joins TRBV24-1 to TRBJ2-1; 10 bases are a match to TRBD1. The CDR3 is 15 residues long. The germline CDR1 and CDR2 sequences are KGHDR and SFDVKD. J was trimmed by 7 bases and V by 5 bases; bases with no gene match: 7. The CDR3 protein is CATSARDRGWNEQFF. The CDR3 coding sequence is TGTGCCACCAGTGCTCGGGACAGGGGCTGGAATGAGCAGTTCTTC.

The gene calls are TRBV6-1 and TRBJ1-5; TRBD1 is a possible D gene (5 bases). Trimming pared 3 bases from V and 7 bases from J, leaving 13 bases between. Germline assignment: CDR1 MNHNS and CDR2 SASEGT. CDR3 length equals 14 residues. The DNA for the CDR3 is TGTGCCAGCAGTGATAGTGGGAAGGGGCAGCCCCAGCATTTT. It encodes CASSDSGKGQPQHF.

Only one count was recorded for this clonotype. The chain recombines TRBV4-1 with TRBJ2-7, with D unresolved. Looked up from germline, CDR1 is MGHRA and CDR2 is YSYEKL. V shed 4 bases and J shed 7 bases, with 23 bases lying between them. The CDR3 is made up of 16 amino acids. The CDR3 coding sequence is TGCGCCAGCAGCCGATTACCGGGCCTTTCCTACAATGAGCAGTACTTC. Protein sequence: CASSRLPGLSYNEQYF.